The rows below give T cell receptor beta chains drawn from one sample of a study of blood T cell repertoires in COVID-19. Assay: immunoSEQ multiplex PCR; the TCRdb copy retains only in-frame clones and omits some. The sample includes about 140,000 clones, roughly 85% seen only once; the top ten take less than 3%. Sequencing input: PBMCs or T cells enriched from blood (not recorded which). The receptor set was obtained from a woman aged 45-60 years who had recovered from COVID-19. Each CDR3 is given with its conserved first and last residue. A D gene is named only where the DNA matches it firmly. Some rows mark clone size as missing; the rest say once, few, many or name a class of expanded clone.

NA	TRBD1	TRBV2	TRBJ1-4	CASSEGTGNEKLFF	TGTGCCAGCAGTGAAGGGACAGGGAATGAAAAACTGTTTTTT
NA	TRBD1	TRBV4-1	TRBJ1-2	CASSQGAILGQGNGYTF	TGCGCCAGCAGCCAGGGCGCTATTTTGGGACAGGGGAATGGCTACACCTTC
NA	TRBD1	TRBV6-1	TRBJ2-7	CASSEADRGRSYEQYF	TGTGCCAGCAGTGAAGCGGACAGGGGCCGGTCGTACGAGCAGTACTTC
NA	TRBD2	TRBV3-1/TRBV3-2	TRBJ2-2	CAAGGTDTGELFF	TGTGCCGCGGGAGGGACAGACACCGGGGAGCTGTTTTTT
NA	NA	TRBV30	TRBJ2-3	CAWSLRADTQYF	TGTGCCTGGAGTCTAAGAGCAGATACGCAGTATTTT
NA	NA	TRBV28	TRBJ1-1	CASSLDAVMNTEAFF	TGTGCCAGCAGTTTAGACGCGGTCATGAACACTGAAGCTTTCTTT
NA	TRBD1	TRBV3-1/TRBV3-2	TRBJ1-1	CASSLPGQGTEAFF	TGTGCCAGCAGCCTACCGGGACAGGGAACTGAAGCTTTCTTT
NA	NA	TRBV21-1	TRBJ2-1	CASSKPDRYNEQFF	TGTGCCAGCAGCAAACCGGACAGGTACAATGAGCAGTTCTTC
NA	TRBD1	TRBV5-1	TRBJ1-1	CASSLRGRQGATEAFF	TGCGCCAGCAGCTTGCGGGGGCGGCAGGGGGCGACTGAAGCTTTCTTT
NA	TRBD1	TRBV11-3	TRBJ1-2	CASSLDPIGQGARGIYTF	TGTGCCAGCAGCTTAGATCCTATAGGACAGGGGGCGCGAGGGATCTACACCTTC
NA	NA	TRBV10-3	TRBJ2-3	CAISEWREGADTQYF	TGTGCCATCAGTGAGTGGAGGGAGGGGGCAGATACGCAGTATTTT
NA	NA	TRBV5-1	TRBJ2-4	CASSLNDGLAKNIQYF	TGCGCCAGCAGCCTCAACGACGGGTTAGCCAAAAACATTCAGTACTTC
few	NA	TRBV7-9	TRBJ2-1	CASRRTAGGNEQFF	TGTGCCAGCAGACGTACCGCGGGTGGCAATGAGCAGTTCTTC
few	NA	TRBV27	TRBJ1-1	CASSFRRWNTEAFF	TGTGCCAGCAGTTTTCGGCGGTGGAACACTGAAGCTTTCTTT
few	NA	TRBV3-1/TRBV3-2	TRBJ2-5	CASSHYVEQETQYF	TGTGCCAGCAGCCATTATGTAGAGCAAGAGACCCAGTACTTC
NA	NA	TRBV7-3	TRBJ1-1	CASSPQGGTEAFF	TGTGCCAGCAGCCCACAGGGTGGCACTGAAGCTTTCTTT
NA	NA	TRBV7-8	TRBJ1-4	CASSLEGVGEKLFF	TGTGCCAGCAGCTTAGAAGGGGTCGGAGAAAAACTGTTTTTT
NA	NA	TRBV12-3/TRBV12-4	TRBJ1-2	CASSLVGNYGYTF	TGTGCCAGCAGTTTAGTCGGGAACTATGGCTACACCTTC
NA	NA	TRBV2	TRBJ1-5	CASSDRTAFPNQPQHF	TGTGCCAGCAGCGATAGGACAGCCTTTCCCAATCAGCCCCAGCATTTT
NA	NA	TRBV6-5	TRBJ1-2	CASSYSPSLTYGYTF	TGTGCCAGCAGTTACTCCCCGAGCCTCACCTATGGCTACACCTTC
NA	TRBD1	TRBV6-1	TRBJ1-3	CASSELQGPGGNTIYF	TGTGCCAGCAGTGAACTACAGGGGCCGGGAGGAAACACCATATATTTT
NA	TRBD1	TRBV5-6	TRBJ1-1	CASSYGQGATEAFF	TGTGCCAGCAGCTATGGACAGGGGGCGACTGAAGCTTTCTTT
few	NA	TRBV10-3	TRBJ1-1	CAISDRNTEAFF	TGTGCCATCAGTGATCGGAACACTGAAGCTTTCTTT
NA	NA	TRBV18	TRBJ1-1	CASSPFPGNTEAFF	TGTGCCAGCTCACCATTTCCAGGAAACACTGAAGCTTTCTTT
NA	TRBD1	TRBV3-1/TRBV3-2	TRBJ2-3	CASSQATGDFTDTQYF	TGTGCCAGCAGCCAGGCGACAGGGGATTTTACAGATACGCAGTATTTT
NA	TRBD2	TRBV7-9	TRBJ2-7	CASSLGEGEQYF	TGTGCCAGCAGCTTAGGGGAGGGCGAGCAGTACTTC
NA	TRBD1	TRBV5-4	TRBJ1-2	CASSVRGQGVYGYTF	TGTGCCAGCAGCGTCCGTGGACAGGGGGTCTATGGCTACACCTTC
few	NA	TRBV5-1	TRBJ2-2	CASSPRPTGELFF	TGCGCCAGCAGTCCGAGGCCCACCGGGGAGCTGTTTTTT
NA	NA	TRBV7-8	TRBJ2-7	CASSFNGVYEQYF	TGTGCCAGCAGTTTCAACGGGGTGTACGAGCAGTACTTC
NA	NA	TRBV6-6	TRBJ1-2	CASSYQKTGSLGYTF	TGTGCCAGCAGTTACCAGAAAACAGGGTCTCTTGGCTACACCTTC
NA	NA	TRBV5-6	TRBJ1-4	CASSLIGSTVTNEKLFF	TGTGCCAGCAGCTTGATCGGATCTACAGTCACTAATGAAAAACTGTTTTTT
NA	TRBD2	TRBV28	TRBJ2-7	CASSLSPGGYEQYF	TGTGCCAGCAGTTTATCCCCGGGAGGGTACGAGCAGTACTTC
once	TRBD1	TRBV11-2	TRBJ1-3	CASSLVSTPGGSGNTIYF	TGTGCCAGCAGCTTAGTTTCCACCCCAGGGGGCTCTGGAAACACCATATATTTT
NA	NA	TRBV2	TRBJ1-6	CASSEGGGSNSPLHF	TGTGCCAGCAGTGAAGGTGGGGGGTCAAATTCACCCCTCCACTTT
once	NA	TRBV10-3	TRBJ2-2	CAISDRGDTGELFF	TGTGCCATCAGTGACCGCGGGGACACCGGGGAGCTGTTTTTT
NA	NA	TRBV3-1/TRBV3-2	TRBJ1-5	CASSLRRDSNQPQHF	TGTGCCAGCAGCCTTCGGCGGGATAGCAATCAGCCCCAGCATTTT
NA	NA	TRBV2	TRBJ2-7	CASSERGGDTTEQYF	TGTGCCAGCAGTGAACGAGGGGGGGACACAACTGAGCAGTACTTC
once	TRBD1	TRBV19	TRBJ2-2	CASSTAGGETGELFF	TGTGCCAGTAGTACCGCAGGGGGCGAAACCGGGGAGCTGTTTTTT
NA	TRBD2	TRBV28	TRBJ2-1	CASSFVGRWGEQFF	TGTGCCAGCAGTTTCGTCGGGAGGTGGGGGGAGCAGTTCTTC
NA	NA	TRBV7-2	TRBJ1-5	CASSLWSRGNQPQHF	TGTGCCAGCAGCTTGTGGTCGAGAGGCAATCAGCCCCAGCATTTT
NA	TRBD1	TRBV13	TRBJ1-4	CAGSTRGGGIEKLFF	TGTGCCGGCAGCACTCGAGGGGGCGGAATAGAAAAACTGTTTTTT
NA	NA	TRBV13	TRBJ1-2	CASSLGRDYGYTF	TGTGCCAGCAGCTTAGGGCGTGACTATGGCTACACCTTC
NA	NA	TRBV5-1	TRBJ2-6	CASSVGLPGANVLTF	TGCGCCAGCAGCGTGGGACTCCCTGGGGCCAACGTCCTGACTTTC
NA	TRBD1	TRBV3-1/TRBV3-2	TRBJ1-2	CASSQGGTGNYGYTF	TGTGCCAGCAGCCAAGGTGGGACAGGGAACTATGGCTACACCTTC
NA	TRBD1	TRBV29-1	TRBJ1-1	CSVAQSRDRASGEAFF	TGCAGCGTTGCTCAATCCCGGGACAGGGCAAGTGGTGAAGCTTTCTTT
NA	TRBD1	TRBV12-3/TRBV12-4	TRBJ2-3	CASSATGGDTQYF	TGTGCCAGCAGTGCAACAGGGGGAGATACGCAGTATTTT
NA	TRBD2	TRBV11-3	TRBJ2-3	CASSWGTSGRTDTQYF	TGTGCCAGCAGCTGGGGGACTAGCGGACGCACAGATACGCAGTATTTT
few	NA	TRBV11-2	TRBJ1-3	CASSPRGRAGGNTIYF	TGTGCCAGCAGCCCTAGGGGCAGGGCCGGTGGAAACACCATATATTTT
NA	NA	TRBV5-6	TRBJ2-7	CASSRATYEQYF	TGTGCCAGCAGCCGAGCCACCTACGAGCAGTACTTC